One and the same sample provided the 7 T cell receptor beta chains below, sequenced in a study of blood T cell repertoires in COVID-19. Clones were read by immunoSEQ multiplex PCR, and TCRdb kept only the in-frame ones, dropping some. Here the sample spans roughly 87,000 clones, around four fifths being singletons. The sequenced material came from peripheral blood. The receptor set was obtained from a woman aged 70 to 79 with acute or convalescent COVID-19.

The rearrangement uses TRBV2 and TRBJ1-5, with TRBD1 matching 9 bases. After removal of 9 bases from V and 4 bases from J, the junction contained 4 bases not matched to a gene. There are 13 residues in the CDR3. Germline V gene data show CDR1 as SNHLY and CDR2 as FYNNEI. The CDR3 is CASLGQGNQPQHF. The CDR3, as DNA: TGTGCCAGTCTGGGACAGGGTAATCAGCCCCAGCATTTT.

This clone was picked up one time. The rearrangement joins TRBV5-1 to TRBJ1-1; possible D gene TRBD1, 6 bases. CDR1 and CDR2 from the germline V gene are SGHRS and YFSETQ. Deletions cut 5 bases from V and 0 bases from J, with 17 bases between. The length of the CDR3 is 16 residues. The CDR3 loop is CASSMKGVGMNTEAFF. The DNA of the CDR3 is TGCGCCAGCAGTATGAAGGGGGTAGGAATGAACACTGAAGCTTTCTTT.

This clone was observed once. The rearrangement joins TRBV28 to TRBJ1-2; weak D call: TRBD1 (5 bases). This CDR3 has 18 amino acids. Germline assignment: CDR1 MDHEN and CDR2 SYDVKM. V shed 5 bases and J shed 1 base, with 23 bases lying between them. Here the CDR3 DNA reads TGTGCCAGCAGTCCCCGGTTGGACAACGAACAATTTAACTATGGCTACACCTTC. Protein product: CASSPRLDNEQFNYGYTF.

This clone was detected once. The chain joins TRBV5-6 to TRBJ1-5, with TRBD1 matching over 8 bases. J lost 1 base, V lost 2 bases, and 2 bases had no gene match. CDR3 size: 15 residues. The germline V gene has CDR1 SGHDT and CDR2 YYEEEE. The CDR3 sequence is CASSLRQGSNQPQHF. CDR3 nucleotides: TGTGCCAGCAGCTTACGACAGGGGAGCAATCAGCCCCAGCATTTT.

Here the CDR3 DNA reads TGTGCCAGCAGCTTAGGTGGGACAGGGTACTACGAGCAGTACTTC. Amino acid sequence: CASSLGGTGYYEQYF. This chain uses TRBV11-2 with TRBJ2-7; 9 bases line up with TRBD1. The CDR3 length is 15 residues. CDR1 and CDR2 (germline): SGHAT, FQNNGV. J gave up 3 bases and V 1 base, and 4 bases lay outside the gene matches.

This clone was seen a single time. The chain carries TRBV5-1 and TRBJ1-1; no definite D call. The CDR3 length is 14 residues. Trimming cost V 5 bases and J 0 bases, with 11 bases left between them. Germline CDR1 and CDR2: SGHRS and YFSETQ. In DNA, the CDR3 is TGCGCCAGCAGACTAGACAATATGAACACTGAAGCTTTCTTT. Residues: CASRLDNMNTEAFF.

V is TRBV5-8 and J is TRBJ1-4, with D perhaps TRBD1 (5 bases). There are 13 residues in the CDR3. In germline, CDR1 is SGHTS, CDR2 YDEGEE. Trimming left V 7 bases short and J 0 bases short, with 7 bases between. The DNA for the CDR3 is TGTGCCAGCCTAGGGGCAACTAATGAAAAACTGTTTTTT. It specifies CASLGATNEKLFF.